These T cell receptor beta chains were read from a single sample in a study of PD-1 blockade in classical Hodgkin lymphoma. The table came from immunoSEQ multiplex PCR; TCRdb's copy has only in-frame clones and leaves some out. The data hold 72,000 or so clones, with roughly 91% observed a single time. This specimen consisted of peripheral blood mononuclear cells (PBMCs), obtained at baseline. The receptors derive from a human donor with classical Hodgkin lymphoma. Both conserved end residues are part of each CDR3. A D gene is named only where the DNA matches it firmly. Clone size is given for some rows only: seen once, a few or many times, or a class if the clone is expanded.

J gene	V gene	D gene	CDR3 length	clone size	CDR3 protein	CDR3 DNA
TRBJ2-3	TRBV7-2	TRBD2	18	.	CASSFPIVRGRGTDTQYF	TGTGCCAGCAGCTTTCCCATAGTTCGGGGGAGGGGCACAGATACGCAGTATTTT
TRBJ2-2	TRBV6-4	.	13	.	CASSERAPGELFF	TGTGCCAGCAGTGAGAGGGCCCCCGGGGAGCTGTTTTTT
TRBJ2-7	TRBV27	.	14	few	CASSSGTGIYEQYF	TGTGCCAGCAGTTCGGGGACCGGGATCTACGAGCAGTACTTC
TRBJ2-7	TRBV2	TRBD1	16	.	CASRHATGTGFYEQYF	TGTGCCAGCAGGCACGCAACCGGGACAGGGTTCTACGAGCAGTACTTC
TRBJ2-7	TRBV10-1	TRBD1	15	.	CASTRTGTVAYEQYF	TGCGCCAGCACCCGCACCGGGACAGTGGCCTACGAGCAGTACTTC
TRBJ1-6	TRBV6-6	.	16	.	CASSYSIGYEDSPLHF	TGTGCCAGCAGTTACTCGATCGGGTATGAGGATTCACCCCTCCACTTT
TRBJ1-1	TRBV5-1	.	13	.	CASSPDRIFEAFF	TGCGCCAGCAGCCCTGACAGGATATTTGAAGCTTTCTTT
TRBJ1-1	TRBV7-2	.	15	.	CASSLFGGTNTEAFF	TGTGCCAGCAGCTTATTCGGGGGAACGAACACTGAAGCTTTCTTT
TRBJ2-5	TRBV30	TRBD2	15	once	CAWSRTGGPRETQYF	TGTGCCTGGAGTCGAACGGGAGGACCTAGAGAGACCCAGTACTTC
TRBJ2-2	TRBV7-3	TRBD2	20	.	CASSLSLAGIHIANTGELFF	TGTGCCAGCAGCTTATCCCTAGCGGGAATACATATCGCGAACACCGGGGAGCTGTTTTTT
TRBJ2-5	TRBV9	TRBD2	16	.	CASSAPGLAEGETQYF	TGTGCCAGCAGCGCCCCCGGACTAGCGGAGGGGGAGACCCAGTACTTC
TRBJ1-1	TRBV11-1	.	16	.	CASSYDGFGGYTEAFF	TGTGCCAGCAGCTATGACGGGTTCGGAGGATACACTGAAGCTTTCTTT